The 20 T cell receptor beta chains presented below share a single source sample, sequenced in a study of blood T cell repertoires in COVID-19. TCRdb's table, derived via immunoSEQ multiplex PCR, lists solely in-frame clones and lacks some. Of 100,000 to 150,000 clones listed, 84% are singletons. Source material: peripheral blood. Receptor source: a woman in her 30s who had recovered from COVID-19.

The gene calls are TRBV15 and TRBJ1-1, with D possibly matching TRBD1 (6 bases). Germline CDR1 is LNHNV and CDR2 is YYDKDF (reference sequence). There are 14 residues in the CDR3. With 3 bases removed from V and 4 bases from J, the gap between germline ends came to 12 bases. CDR3 region: CATSRKTGTTEAFF. CDR3 nucleotide sequence: TGTGCCACCAGCAGGAAAACAGGGACCACTGAAGCTTTCTTT.

The chain joins TRBV7-6 to TRBJ2-7; possible D gene TRBD2, 6 bases. CDR1 and CDR2 from the germline V gene are SGHVS and FNYEAQ. Between the trimmed V and J ends, which lost 5 bases and 5 bases, there was a span of 22 bases. CDR3 length: 16 amino acids. The CDR3 loop is CASSSFRRPEGHEQYF. The CDR3 nucleotides are TGTGCCAGCAGCAGCTTCAGGCGGCCGGAGGGGCACGAGCAGTACTTC.

The J gene is TRBJ2-3, the V gene TRBV7-9; D possibly corresponds to TRBD1 (5 bases). CDR1 is SEHNR and CDR2 is FQNEAQ in the germline V gene (reference sequence). Trimming stripped 8 bases from V and 4 bases from J, with 13 bases between. The CDR3 has 13 amino acids. The CDR3 DNA sequence: TGTGCCAGCGACAGCTGGAACCCAGATACGCAGTATTTT. Its protein is CASDSWNPDTQYF.

The chain links TRBV3-1 (or the pseudogene TRBV3-2) to TRBJ2-7, with 8 positions matching TRBD2. J gave up 4 bases and V 4 bases, and 12 bases lay outside the gene matches. CDR1 LGHDT and CDR2 YNNKEL come from the germline V gene (reference sequence). The length of the CDR3 is 16 residues. The CDR3 DNA reads TGTGCCAGCAGCCCAGATAGAGGACTAGCCCGGTACGAGCAGTACTTC. This gives the protein CASSPDRGLARYEQYF.

For the CDR3, the DNA is TGTGCCAGCAGGACGACAGGGCAAGAGACCCAGTACTTC. Protein product: CASRTTGQETQYF. The chain uses TRBV6-5 and TRBJ2-5, with 7 bases matching TRBD1. Germline CDR1 is MNHEY and CDR2 is SVGAGI. The J segment lost 2 bases and the V segment lost 6 bases, leaving 3 bases of the junction unmatched. The length of the CDR3 is 13 residues.

The J gene is TRBJ2-1, the V gene TRBV19; the match to TRBD2 covers 11 bases. The CDR3 is 15 residues long. V trimming: 1 base; J trimming: 5 bases; junction bases outside the gene matches: 1. Germline-derived CDR1 and CDR2 are LNHDA and SQIVND (reference sequence). DNA of the CDR3: TGTGCCAGTAGTATAGTTAGCGGGAGGGACAATGAGCAGTTCTTC. Translation gives CASSIVSGRDNEQFF.

The V gene is TRBV5-6, the J gene TRBJ1-2, with 9 bases fitting TRBD1. The CDR3 is 16 residues long. The J segment lost 3 bases and the V segment lost 4 bases, leaving 10 bases of the junction unmatched. Germline loops: CDR1 SGHDT, CDR2 YYEEEE. The CDR3 reads CASSTSGQGRHYGYTF. CDR3 nucleotides: TGTGCCAGCAGCACTTCTGGACAGGGGCGGCACTATGGCTACACCTTC.

This chain links TRBV19 with TRBJ2-6, with a tentative D call TRBD2 (7 bases). V was trimmed by 5 bases and J by 1 base, leaving 12 bases between them. CDR1 LNHDA and CDR2 SQIVND come from the germline V gene (reference sequence). CDR3 length: 16 residues. The CDR3 DNA follows: TGTGCCAGTAGTTCGGCGGGGGCATCTGGGGCCAACGTCCTGACTTTC. Amino acid sequence: CASSSAGASGANVLTF.

This clone has just one count. The chain has TRBV13 and TRBJ2-3; the D is unclear. Germline CDR1 and CDR2: PRHDT and FYEKMQ (reference sequence). CDR3 length equals 16 residues. Trimming stripped 6 bases from V and 2 bases from J, with 18 bases between. This CDR3 reads CASRPRDSVATDTQYF. In DNA, the CDR3 is TGTGCCAGCAGACCTCGTGACTCGGTAGCCACAGATACGCAGTATTTT.

This chain connects TRBV15 to TRBJ2-5; 10 nucleotides agree with TRBD1. Per germline, CDR1 LNHNV and CDR2 YYDKDF (reference sequence). The V segment lost 1 base and the J segment 5 bases; nucleotides outside the gene matches: 4. This CDR3 is built from 15 residues. CDR3 nucleotides: TGTGCCACCAGCAGAGCTTCGGGACAGGGGGAGACCCAGTACTTC. This translates into CATSRASGQGETQYF.

The rearrangement uses TRBV29-1 and TRBJ2-5; 10 bases match TRBD2. Trimming removed 4 bases from V and 0 bases from J; junction bases left unmatched: 5. The CDR3 loop spans 15 amino acids. Germline CDR1 SQVTM, CDR2 ANQGSEA. Here the CDR3 reads CSVGTSGMYQETQYF. The CDR3 region has the DNA TGCAGCGTTGGGACTAGCGGAATGTACCAAGAGACCCAGTACTTC. The whole variable domain, filled in from reference TRBV29-1 and TRBJ2-5, reads SAVISQKPSRDICQRGTSLTIQCQVDSQVTMMFWYRQQPGQSLTLIATANQGSEATYESGFVIDKFPISRPNLTFSTLTVSNMSPEDSSIYLCSVGTSGMYQETQYFGPGTRLLVL.

This chain joins TRBV19 and TRBJ1-1, with D possibly matching TRBD1 (5 bases). CDR3 length: 16 amino acids. The germline gives CDR1 LNHDA, CDR2 SQIVND (reference sequence). The V end was cut by 3 bases, the J end by 1 base, with 15 bases between. CDR3 protein: CASSILDTLSNTEAFF. The DNA of the CDR3 is TGTGCCAGTAGTATCCTGGACACCCTGTCGAACACTGAAGCTTTCTTT.

This clone was observed once. This chain joins TRBV27 and TRBJ1-2; 9 bases are a match to TRBD1. The ends lost 5 bases at V and 7 bases at J; junction bases unmatched: 8. CDR3 length equals 14 residues. From germline, CDR1 is MNHEY and CDR2 SMNVEV (reference sequence). The CDR3 DNA reads as TGTGCCAGCAGTCCAAGGACAGGGGAAGGTGGCTACACCTTC. This encodes CASSPRTGEGGYTF.

In its sample, this clone was seen once. V usage is TRBV6-4 and J usage is TRBJ1-1, with D unclear. The germline V and J ends were trimmed by 6 bases and 10 bases, with 21 bases remaining between them. CDR3 size: 14 residues. Looked up from germline, CDR1 is MRHNA and CDR2 is SNTAGT. CDR3 sequence: CASSAEEGISVAFF. The CDR3 region has the DNA TGTGCCAGCAGCGCGGAGGAGGGTATTTCAGTAGCTTTCTTT.

CDR3 amino acids: CASRSTSGSYNEQFF. For the CDR3, the DNA is TGCGCCAGCAGGTCGACTAGCGGCTCCTACAATGAGCAGTTCTTC. V is TRBV5-1 and J is TRBJ2-1, with TRBD2 matching 9 bases. Germline V gene sequence: CDR1 SGHRS, CDR2 YFSETQ. With V trimmed by 5 bases and J by 0 bases, 3 bases remained unmatched. The CDR3 loop spans 15 amino acids.

Only a few counts were recorded for this clone. V and J are TRBV18 and TRBJ2-1; tentative D call: TRBD1 (6 bases). Trimming cost V 0 bases and J 7 bases, with 13 bases left between them. The CDR3 spans 15 residues. Germline V gene lookup returns CDR1 KGHSH and CDR2 LQKENI. CDR3 region: CASSPPGGRKNEQFF. In DNA form, the CDR3 reads TGTGCCAGCTCACCACCAGGGGGTAGAAAAAATGAGCAGTTCTTC.

This chain uses TRBV2 with TRBJ1-3, with unresolved D. The CDR3 sequence is 13 residues long. Germline V lookup: CDR1 SNHLY, CDR2 FYNNEI. The V and J ends lost 7 bases and 4 bases respectively, with 11 bases between them. CDR3 DNA sequence: TGTGCCAGCAACCCTCTCGGGGGAAACACCATATATTTT. Protein sequence: CASNPLGGNTIYF.

The chain recombines TRBV18 with TRBJ2-3; D is ambiguous. V was pared by 5 bases and J by 2 bases, with 20 bases between. The CDR3 has 17 residues. Germline CDR1 KGHSH, CDR2 LQKENI. The CDR3 here is CASSSSPPTSSTDTQYF. The DNA for the CDR3 is TGTGCCAGCTCATCCTCCCCCCCCACAAGTTCCACAGATACGCAGTATTTT. Based on the CDR3 plus reference TRBV18 and TRBJ2-3, the full variable domain is NAGVMQNPRHLVRRRGQEARLRCSPMKGHSHVYWYRQLPEEGLKFMVYLQKENIIDESGMPKERFSAEFPKEGPSILRIQQVVRGDSAAYFCASSSSPPTSSTDTQYFGPGTRLTVL.

This clone was seen once. This chain links TRBV19 with TRBJ1-1; 8 nucleotides line up with TRBD1. The CDR3 runs 17 residues. Germline V gene data show CDR1 as LNHDA and CDR2 as SQIVND (reference sequence). Trimming at V came to 4 bases and at J to 1 base, leaving 11 bases not matched to a gene. The CDR3, as DNA: TGTGCCAGTAGTAGAGGAACAGGGGGAAATTGGAACACTGAAGCTTTCTTT. It yields the protein CASSRGTGGNWNTEAFF. Full variable domain (rest looked up from reference TRBV19 and TRBJ1-1): DGGITQSPKYLFRKEGQNVTLSCEQNLNHDAMYWYRQDPGQGLRLIYYSQIVNDFQKGDIAEGYSVSREKKESFPLTVTSAQKNPTAFYLCASSRGTGGNWNTEAFFGQGTRLTVV.

The rearrangement uses TRBV5-1 and TRBJ1-2, with D possibly matching TRBD1 (6 bases). This CDR3 contains 14 residues. Trimming took off 0 bases at V and 6 bases at J, with 12 bases between the two ends. Germline CDR1 reads SGHRS; CDR2 reads YFSETQ. This CDR3 is CASSLAFRDNGYTF. The CDR3 DNA follows: TGCGCCAGCAGCTTGGCTTTCAGGGACAATGGCTACACCTTC.